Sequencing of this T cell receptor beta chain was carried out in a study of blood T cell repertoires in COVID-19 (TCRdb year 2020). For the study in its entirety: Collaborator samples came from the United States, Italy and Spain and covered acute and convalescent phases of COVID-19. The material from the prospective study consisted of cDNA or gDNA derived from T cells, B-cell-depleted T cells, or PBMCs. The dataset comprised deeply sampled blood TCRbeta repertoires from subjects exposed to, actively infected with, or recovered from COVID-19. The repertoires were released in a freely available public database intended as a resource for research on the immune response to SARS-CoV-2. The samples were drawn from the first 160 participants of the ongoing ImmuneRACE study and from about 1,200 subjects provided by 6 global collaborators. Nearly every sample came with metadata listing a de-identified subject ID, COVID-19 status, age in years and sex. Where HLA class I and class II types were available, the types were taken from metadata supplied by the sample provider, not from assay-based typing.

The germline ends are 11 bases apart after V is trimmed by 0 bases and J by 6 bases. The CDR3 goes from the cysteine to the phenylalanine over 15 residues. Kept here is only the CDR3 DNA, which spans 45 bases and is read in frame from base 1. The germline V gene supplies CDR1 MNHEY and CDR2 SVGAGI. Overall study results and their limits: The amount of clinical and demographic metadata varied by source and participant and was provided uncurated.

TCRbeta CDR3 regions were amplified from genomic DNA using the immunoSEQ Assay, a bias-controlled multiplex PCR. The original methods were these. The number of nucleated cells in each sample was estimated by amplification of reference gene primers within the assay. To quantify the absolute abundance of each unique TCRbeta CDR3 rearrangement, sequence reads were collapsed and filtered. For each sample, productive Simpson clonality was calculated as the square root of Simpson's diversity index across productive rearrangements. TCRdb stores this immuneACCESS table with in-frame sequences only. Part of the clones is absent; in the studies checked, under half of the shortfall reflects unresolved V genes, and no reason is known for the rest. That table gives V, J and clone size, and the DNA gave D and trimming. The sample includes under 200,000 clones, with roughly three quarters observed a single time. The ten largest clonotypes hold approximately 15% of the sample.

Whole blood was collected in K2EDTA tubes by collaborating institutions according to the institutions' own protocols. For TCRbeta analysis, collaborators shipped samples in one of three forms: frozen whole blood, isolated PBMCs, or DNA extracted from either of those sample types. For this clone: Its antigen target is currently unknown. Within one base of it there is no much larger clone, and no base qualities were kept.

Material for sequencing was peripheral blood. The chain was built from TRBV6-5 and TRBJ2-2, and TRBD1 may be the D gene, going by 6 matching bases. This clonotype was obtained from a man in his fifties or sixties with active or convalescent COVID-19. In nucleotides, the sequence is TGTGCCAGCAGTTACTCTGTCAGGGGTCCCGGGGAGCTGTTTTTT. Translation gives CASSYSVRGPGELFF.